Each of the 7 T cell receptor beta chains below was sequenced from the same sample in a study of cytomegalovirus exposure and HLA in healthy donors. Vbeta (60) and Jbeta (13) primers were used in the PCR. Sequencing was performed with immunoSEQ multiplex PCR; in TCRdb, only in-frame clones are kept and a portion is missing. The sample comprises 170,000 or so clones, around 80% of which are singletons, and about 13% rests with the top ten. Sequencing was done on a sample of PBMCs. These receptors were obtained from a woman aged 45-65 years in good health and CMV-seropositive.

V and J are TRBV5-1 and TRBJ1-6; D might be TRBD1 (5 bases). Germline assignment: CDR1 SGHRS and CDR2 YFSETQ. This CDR3 is 15 amino acids long. Trimming pared 2 bases from V and 5 bases from J, leaving 11 bases between. The CDR3 DNA reads as TGCGCCAGCAGCTTAACAGGAAGGGATAATTCACCCCTCCACTTT. It translates to CASSLTGRDNSPLHF.

This rearrangement joins TRBV7-8 to TRBJ1-5, with 9 bases identical to TRBD1. Germline lookup yields CDR1 SGHVS and CDR2 FQNEAQ. This CDR3 spans 14 amino acids. V was pared by 1 base and J by 7 bases, with 2 bases of the junction left unmatched. The CDR3 DNA reads TGTGCCAGCAGCTTAGGGACAGGGGAACAGCCCCAGCATTTT. Its protein is CASSLGTGEQPQHF.

As for this clone: The same CDR3 can be traced to other DNA sequences in this sample. CDR3 nucleotides: TGCGCCAGCAGCTTGGGTTCCGGGGCCTACGAGCAGTACTTC. Translation gives CASSLGSGAYEQYF. The chain couples TRBV5-1 to TRBJ2-7, with a tentative D call TRBD2 (5 bases). The CDR3 extends over 14 amino acids. V was pared by 0 bases and J by 2 bases, with 9 bases between. CDR1 and CDR2 from the germline V gene are SGHRS and YFSETQ.

The chain couples TRBV9 to TRBJ2-6; 10 bases are a match to TRBD1. Losses at the gene ends were 0 bases for V and 0 bases for J; bases not matched to a gene: 3. This CDR3 spans 18 amino acids. CDR1 and CDR2 (germline): SGDLS, YYNGEE. The CDR3 bases are TGTGCCAGCAGCGTAGGACAGGGGGCCCTCTCTGGGGCCAACGTCCTGACTTTC. This encodes CASSVGQGALSGANVLTF.

V and J are TRBV6-5 and TRBJ2-7; tentatively, D is TRBD2 (5 bases). The V and J ends lost 0 bases and 6 bases respectively, with 12 bases between them. The CDR3 is 14 residues long. Germline-derived CDR1 and CDR2 are MNHEY and SVGAGI. The CDR3 is CASSYSPGFGEQYF. DNA for the CDR3: TGTGCCAGCAGTTACTCTCCGGGATTCGGCGAGCAGTACTTC.

The chain combines TRBV18 with TRBJ1-6, with D unresolved. The germline V gene encodes CDR1 KGHSH and CDR2 LQKENI. V shed 3 bases and J shed 7 bases, with 16 bases lying between them. The CDR3 extends over 16 amino acids. The CDR3 protein is CASSPSSAAMNSPLHF. DNA of the CDR3: TGTGCCAGCTCACCCAGCTCCGCGGCGATGAATTCACCCCTCCACTTT.

Here the CDR3 reads CASSSLQDTEAFF. The CDR3 coding sequence is TGTGCCAGCAGCTCATTACAGGACACTGAAGCTTTCTTT. The gene calls are TRBV7-3 and TRBJ1-1, with D maybe TRBD1 (5 bases). Germline assignment: CDR1 SGHTA and CDR2 FQGTGA. This CDR3 spans 13 amino acids. Trimming pared 4 bases from V and 3 bases from J, leaving 9 bases between.